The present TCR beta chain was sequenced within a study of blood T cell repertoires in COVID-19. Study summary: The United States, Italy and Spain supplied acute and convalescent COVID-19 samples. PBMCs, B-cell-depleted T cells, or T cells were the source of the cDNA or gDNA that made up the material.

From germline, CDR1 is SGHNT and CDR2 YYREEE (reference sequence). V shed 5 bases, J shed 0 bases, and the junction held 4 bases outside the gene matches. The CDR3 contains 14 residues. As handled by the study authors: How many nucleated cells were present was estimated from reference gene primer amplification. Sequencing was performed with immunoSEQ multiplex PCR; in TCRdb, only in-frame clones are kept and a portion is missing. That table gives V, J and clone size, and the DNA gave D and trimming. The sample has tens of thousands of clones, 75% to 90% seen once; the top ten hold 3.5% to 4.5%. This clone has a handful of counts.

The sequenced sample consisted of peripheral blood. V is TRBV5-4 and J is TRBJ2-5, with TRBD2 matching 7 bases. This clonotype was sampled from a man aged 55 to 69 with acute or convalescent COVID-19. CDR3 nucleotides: TGTGCCAGCAGGGGGGACTACAACCAAGAGACCCAGTACTTC. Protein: CASRGDYNQETQYF. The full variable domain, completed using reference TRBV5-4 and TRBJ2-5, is ETGVTQSPTHLIKTRGQQVTLRCSSQSGHNTVSWYQQALGQGPQFIFQYYREEENGRGNFPPRFSGLQFPNYSSELNVNALELDDSALYLCASRGDYNQETQYFGPGTRLLVL.